This passage covers 20 T cell receptor beta chains from one sample sequenced in a study of blood T cell repertoires in COVID-19. The method was immunoSEQ multiplex PCR; TCRdb's version includes in-frame clones alone and lacks a portion of them. The sample includes about 65,000 clones, 75% to 85% of them seen just once. The material sequenced was peripheral blood. The origin of the receptors is a man older than 75 with acute or convalescent COVID-19.

This clone was seen only a few times. This chain joins TRBV7-8 and TRBJ1-1; TRBD1 aligns across 9 bases. Trimming removed 4 bases from V and 1 base from J; junction bases left unmatched: 4. Germline CDR1 and CDR2: SGHVS and FQNEAQ. The CDR3 consists of 15 residues. The CDR3 loop reads CASSSGTGWNTEAFF. The CDR3, as DNA: TGTGCCAGCAGCTCCGGGACAGGGTGGAACACTGAAGCTTTCTTT.

The J gene is TRBJ1-6, the V gene TRBV5-8; possible D gene TRBD1, 6 bases. Germline V gene lookup returns CDR1 SGHTS and CDR2 YDEGEE. This CDR3 contains 17 residues. The V end was cut by 6 bases, the J end by 0 bases, with 16 bases between. CDR3 protein: CASKGGTISSYNSPLHF. DNA of the CDR3: TGTGCCAGCAAAGGGGGTACTATCAGCTCCTATAATTCACCCCTCCACTTT.

In this sample, this clone turned up once. The chain is built from TRBV10-3 and TRBJ2-5; 7 bases are a match to TRBD2. The trim removed 4 bases at V and 0 bases at J, leaving 5 bases unmatched. The CDR3 contains 15 residues. CDR1 is ENHRY and CDR2 is SYGVKD in the germline V gene. The CDR3 sequence: CAISGKAGYQETQYF. In DNA form, the CDR3 reads TGTGCCATCAGTGGGAAAGCGGGGTACCAAGAGACCCAGTACTTC.

The chain has TRBV3-1 (or the pseudogene TRBV3-2) and TRBJ2-1; TRBD2 aligns across 7 bases. V lost 1 base to trimming and J lost 8 bases; unmatched junction nucleotides: 8. There are 15 residues in the CDR3. Germline CDR1 is LGHDT and CDR2 is YNNKEL (reference sequence). The CDR3, as DNA: TGTGCCAGCAGCCAAGGACTCCGGGGGGTGGATGAGCAGTTCTTC. It translates to CASSQGLRGVDEQFF.

V and J are TRBV27 and TRBJ1-2; the match to TRBD1 covers 11 bases. Trimming took 5 bases from V and 6 from J; bases not matched to a gene: 2. The CDR3 loop spans 13 amino acids. Germline V gene sequence: CDR1 MNHEY, CDR2 SMNVEV (reference sequence). The CDR3 region is CASSLDRGHGYTF. The CDR3 nucleotides are TGTGCCAGCAGTCTGGACAGGGGGCATGGCTACACCTTC.

The chain joins TRBV7-8 to TRBJ1-4, with a possible D match to TRBD1 (6 bases). CDR1 is SGHVS, CDR2 FQNEAQ, per germline. Between the trimmed V and J ends, which lost 1 base and 1 base, there was a span of 13 bases. The CDR3 length is 17 residues. CDR3 DNA sequence: TGTGCCAGCAGCTTAGGTCAGGGGTCTATAACTAATGAAAAACTGTTTTTT. Protein: CASSLGQGSITNEKLFF.

The chain uses TRBV2 and TRBJ2-1; 13 positions match TRBD2. This CDR3 is built from 15 residues. Germline-derived CDR1 and CDR2 are SNHLY and FYNNEI. V lost 7 bases to trimming and J lost 7 bases; unmatched junction nucleotides: 7. CDR3 sequence (DNA): TGTGCCAGCAATACCCAGGGACTAGCGGGGAATGAGCAGTTCTTC. This encodes CASNTQGLAGNEQFF.

The V and J genes are TRBV6-5 and TRBJ1-1, with 8 nucleotides matching TRBD1. This CDR3 comprises 15 residues. The V segment lost 5 bases and the J segment 0 bases; nucleotides outside the gene matches: 5. CDR1 is MNHEY and CDR2 is SVGAGI in the germline V gene. DNA for the CDR3: TGTGCCAGCAGTCACCGACAGGGGTTGAACACTGAAGCTTTCTTT. Protein: CASSHRQGLNTEAFF.

CDR3 in amino acids: CASSPPLQETQYF. CDR3 in DNA: TGTGCCAGCAGCCCCCCCCTCCAAGAGACCCAGTACTTC. The gene calls are TRBV6-2 or TRBV6-3 and TRBJ2-5; D is ambiguous. Germline V gene lookup returns CDR1 MNHEY and CDR2 SVGEGT. This CDR3 contains 13 residues. Trimming cost V 6 bases and J 1 base, with 9 bases left between them.

The J gene is TRBJ2-2, the V gene TRBV10-2, with 7 positions matching TRBD2. With V trimmed by 6 bases and J by 6 bases, 16 bases remained unmatched. The V gene's germline CDR1 is WSHSY and CDR2 SAAADI. This CDR3 is 17 amino acids long. The CDR3 region is CASSYGGSVLWAGELFF. The CDR3 nucleotides read TGCGCCAGCAGCTATGGCGGGAGCGTACTTTGGGCCGGGGAGCTGTTTTTT.

This rearrangement joins TRBV6-5 to TRBJ1-4, with D perhaps matching TRBD1 (5 bases). Per germline, CDR1 MNHEY and CDR2 SVGAGI. This CDR3 has 13 residues. Trimming stripped 10 bases from V and 5 bases from J, with 14 bases between. The CDR3 region has the DNA TGTGCCACCCGACAGAACGAGAATGAAAAACTGTTTTTT. Translated, it gives CATRQNENEKLFF.

The chain recombines TRBV5-1 with TRBJ2-5, with TRBD2 identical over 7 bases. After removal of 4 bases from V and 1 base from J, the junction contained 10 bases not matched to a gene. The CDR3 is 16 amino acids. Germline lookup yields CDR1 SGHRS and CDR2 YFSETQ. Here the CDR3 reads CASSPLGAGPQETQYF. The CDR3, as DNA: TGCGCCAGCAGCCCCTTGGGAGCGGGGCCCCAAGAGACCCAGTACTTC.

The rearrangement uses TRBV2 and TRBJ1-2; 7 nucleotides align to TRBD1. The V gene end was trimmed by 2 bases and the J gene end by 5 bases; junction bases not matched to a gene: 8. Germline CDR1 SNHLY, CDR2 FYNNEI. The CDR3 sequence is 15 residues long. CDR3 DNA: TGTGCCAGCAGTGAAAGACAGGGCATCGCTTATGGCTACACCTTC. Its protein product is CASSERQGIAYGYTF.

In this sample, this clone turned up a few times. The CDR3 protein is CASSLGQGITEAFF. The CDR3 nucleotides read TGTGCCAGCAGCTTAGGACAGGGCATCACTGAAGCTTTCTTT. The chain is built from TRBV7-6 and TRBJ1-1, with 7 bases matching TRBD1. With V trimmed by 1 base and J by 4 bases, 3 bases remained unmatched. This CDR3 has 14 amino acids. Looked up from germline, CDR1 is SGHVS and CDR2 is FNYEAQ.

This rearrangement joins TRBV6-5 to TRBJ1-5; 8 bases are a match to TRBD1. Germline CDR1 is MNHEY and CDR2 is SVGAGI. The CDR3 has 13 amino acids. J lost 5 bases, V lost 6 bases, and 3 bases had no gene match. The DNA of the CDR3 is TGTGCCAGCAGGCGGGACAGGTATCAGCCCCAGCATTTT. Translating gives CASRRDRYQPQHF.

This clone has more than one count but fewer than ten. The rearrangement links TRBV5-1 to TRBJ1-4; D is unclear. Germline CDR1 SGHRS, CDR2 YFSETQ. This CDR3 contains 13 residues. V lost 5 bases and J lost 3, with 8 bases in between. The CDR3 nucleotides are TGCGCCAGCAGGAGGGTTGCTAATGAAAAACTGTTTTTT. Encoded protein: CASRRVANEKLFF. The full variable domain, in which reference TRBV5-1 and TRBJ1-4 provide the parts outside the CDR3, is KAGVTQTPRYLIKTRGQQVTLSCSPISGHRSVSWYQQTPGQGLQFLFEYFSETQRNKGNFPGRFSGRQFSNSRSEMNVSTLELGDSALYLCASRRVANEKLFFGSGTQLSVL.

The chain combines TRBV6-5 with TRBJ2-7; D is possibly TRBD2 (6 bases). CDR1 is MNHEY, CDR2 SVGAGI, per germline. Trimming cost V 4 bases and J 4 bases, with 17 bases left between them. CDR3 length: 15 amino acids. The CDR3 loop is CASSSPGATRYEQYF. CDR3 DNA: TGTGCCAGCAGTTCCCCGGGAGCGACCAGATACGAGCAGTACTTC.

The V and J genes are TRBV5-1 and TRBJ2-5; 7 bases map to TRBD1. The germline V gene encodes CDR1 SGHRS and CDR2 YFSETQ. V was clipped by 2 bases and J by 4 bases; unmatched bases: 8. There are 15 residues in the CDR3. The CDR3 sequence: CASSFTGAGVETQYF. The CDR3 DNA reads TGCGCCAGCAGCTTTACAGGGGCCGGGGTAGAGACCCAGTACTTC.

This rearrangement joins TRBV10-2 to TRBJ2-1; D call uncertain. Trimming shortened V by 5 bases and J by 2 bases, and 4 bases separated the two germline ends. The germline V gene has CDR1 WSHSY and CDR2 SAAADI. The CDR3 loop spans 12 amino acids. CDR3 DNA sequence: TGCGCCAGCAGTTTAACCTACAATGAGCAGTTCTTC. Protein product: CASSLTYNEQFF.

The rearrangement links TRBV13 to TRBJ1-2; unclear D gene. CDR3 length: 15 residues. V lost 3 bases and J 6 bases, leaving 17 bases between the germline ends. Germline assignment: CDR1 PRHDT and CDR2 FYEKMQ (reference sequence). The DNA for the CDR3 is TGTGCCAGCAGCTTGAGAGTCCCGCAAAATCATGGCTACACCTTC. Amino acids: CASSLRVPQNHGYTF.